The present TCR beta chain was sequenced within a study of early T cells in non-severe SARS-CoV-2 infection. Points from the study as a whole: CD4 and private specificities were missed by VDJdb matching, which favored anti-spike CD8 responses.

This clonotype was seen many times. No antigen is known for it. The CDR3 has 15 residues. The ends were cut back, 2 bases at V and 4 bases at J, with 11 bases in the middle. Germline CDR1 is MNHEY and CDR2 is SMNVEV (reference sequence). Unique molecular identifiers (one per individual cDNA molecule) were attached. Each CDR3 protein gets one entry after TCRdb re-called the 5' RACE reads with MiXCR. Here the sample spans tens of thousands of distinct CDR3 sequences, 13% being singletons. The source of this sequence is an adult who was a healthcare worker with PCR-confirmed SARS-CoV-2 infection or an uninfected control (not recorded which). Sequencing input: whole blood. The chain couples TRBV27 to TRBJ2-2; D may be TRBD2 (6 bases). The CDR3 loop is CASSLGDSATGELFF. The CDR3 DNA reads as TGTGCCAGCAGTTTAGGGGACTCGGCCACCGGGGAGCTGTTTTTT.